This TCR beta chain was identified during a study of blood T cell repertoires in COVID-19. Study in general: COVID-19 samples, acute and convalescent, were from the United States, Italy and Spain. Nucleic acid was either cDNA or gDNA, and it came from T cells, B-cell-depleted T cells, or PBMCs.

Original data processing: Reference gene primer amplification in the assay estimated nucleated cell counts. Here immunoSEQ multiplex PCR was the method, and the copy in TCRdb shows in-frame clones only, minus some. The DNA was the basis for D and trimming; V, J and clone size are from that table. Of more than 95,000 clones listed, 85% were seen once; the top ten hold about 3.8%. V was clipped by 6 bases and J by 0 bases, with 13 bases between them. The CDR3 length is 15 residues. CDR1 and CDR2 from the germline V gene are MNHEY and SVGEGT. Sample: peripheral blood. This rearrangement joins TRBV6-2 or TRBV6-3 to TRBJ2-3, with D hard to call. This clonotype originated in a man aged 50-60 years with acute or convalescent COVID-19. Written as DNA, the CDR3 is TGTGCCAGCAGCCGACACCTCTCTAGCACAGATACGCAGTATTTT. It yields the protein CASSRHLSSTDTQYF.